This T cell receptor beta chain was recorded in a study of T cell repertoires in cytomegalovirus infection. For the study at large: Indicated by public TCR beta signatures were CMV infection and matching HLA type.

After removal of 5 bases from V and 7 bases from J, the junction contained 9 bases not matched to a gene. Germline CDR1 is LNHNV and CDR2 is YYDKDF (reference sequence). The CDR3 sequence is 14 residues long. To note about this clonotype: The antigen remains undetermined.

General study points: The cumulative frequency of public TCR beta families identified carriers of CMV plus the relevant HLA. It was HLA-C-restricted CMV-specific TCR beta clonotypes that dominated the response ex vivo.

Each CDR3 protein gets one entry after TCRdb re-called the reads with MiXCR. The sample has nearly 450,000 distinct CDR3 sequences, roughly a third seen once. Sample: PBMCs. V usage is TRBV15 and J usage is TRBJ2-7, with 9 bases identical to TRBD1. The TCR comes from a human donor in good health (CMV status not recorded). Some clones in this sample may be carry-over from other donors' samples. The CDR3 DNA reads as TGTGCCACCAGCTCAGGGACAGGGAGGAGGGAGCAGTACTTC. The encoded protein is CATSSGTGRREQYF.